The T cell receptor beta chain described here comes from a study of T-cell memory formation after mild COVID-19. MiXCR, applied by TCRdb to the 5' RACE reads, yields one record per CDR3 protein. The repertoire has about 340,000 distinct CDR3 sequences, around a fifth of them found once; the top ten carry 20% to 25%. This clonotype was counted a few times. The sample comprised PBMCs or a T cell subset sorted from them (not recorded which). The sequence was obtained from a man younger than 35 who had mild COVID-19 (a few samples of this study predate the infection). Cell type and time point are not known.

CDR3 amino acids: CASSAGLEQFF. The DNA of the CDR3 is TGTGCCAGCAGTGCGGGGCTCGAGCAGTTCTTC. This chain links TRBV25-1 with TRBJ2-1, with D possibly called TRBD1 or TRBD2 (5 bases each). The germline V and J ends were trimmed by 4 bases and 10 bases, with 8 bases remaining between them. CDR1 MGHDK and CDR2 SYGVNS come from the germline V gene. CDR3 length equals 11 residues.